The 30 T cell receptor beta chains presented below share a single source sample, sequenced in a study of T cell responses to AZD1222 COVID-19 vaccine. Method: immunoSEQ multiplex PCR; TCRdb's copy keeps in-frame clones and lacks some. The table has more than 95,000 clones, 70% to 90% seen once; the top ten hold approximately 10%. Sequencing used peripheral blood, obtained on day 0 of AZD1222 vaccination. These receptors came from an adult in good health.

J is TRBJ1-4 and V is TRBV2; perhaps TRBD1 as D (5 bases). Germline-derived CDR1 and CDR2 are SNHLY and FYNNEI. The CDR3 extends over 14 amino acids. The V end lost 9 bases, the J end lost 6 bases, and 17 bases lay between the germline ends. For the CDR3, the DNA is TGTGCCAGTCACAAGTGGGGGGAGGATGAAAAACTGTTTTTT. This sequence encodes CASHKWGEDEKLFF.

The chain recombines TRBV27 with TRBJ1-4; TRBD1 matches 7 bases. With 7 bases clipped from V and 0 bases from J, the junction kept 8 bases outside the gene matches. Germline assignment: CDR1 MNHEY and CDR2 SMNVEV (reference sequence). CDR3 length: 16 amino acids. In nucleotides, the CDR3 is TGTGCCAGCAAAAACAGGGGCCACTCAACTAATGAAAAACTGTTTTTT. Encoded protein: CASKNRGHSTNEKLFF.

CDR3 nucleotides: TGTGCCAGCAGCCAAGTTCCCGTTAACGGGGAAGGGACCCAGTACTTC. It specifies CASSQVPVNGEGTQYF. V is TRBV4-2 and J is TRBJ2-5; D is possibly TRBD2 (5 bases). This CDR3 spans 16 amino acids. CDR1 is LGHNA, CDR2 YNFKEQ, per germline. Trimming removed 1 base at V and 7 bases at J, with 19 bases between.

CDR3 DNA: TGTGCCAGCAGCGCCCCTAGCGGGAGGAACACCGGGGAGCTGTTTTTT. Translated: CASSAPSGRNTGELFF. The chain carries TRBV9 and TRBJ2-2, with 10 bases fitting TRBD2. The CDR3 is made up of 16 amino acids. The V gene end was trimmed by 3 bases and the J gene end by 1 base; junction bases not matched to a gene: 3. Looked up from germline, CDR1 is SGDLS and CDR2 is YYNGEE.

This clone was observed a handful of times. The chain uses TRBV27 and TRBJ2-2; TRBD2 is a possible D gene (5 bases). The V end lost 5 bases, the J end lost 0 bases, and 10 bases lay between the germline ends. Germline V gives CDR1 MNHEY, CDR2 SMNVEV (reference sequence). CDR3 length: 15 amino acids. The CDR3, as DNA: TGTGCCAGCAGTCGGACTCTAGCGAACACCGGGGAGCTGTTTTTT. Its translation: CASSRTLANTGELFF.

The V call is TRBV19, the J call TRBJ1-2; 9 nucleotides line up with TRBD1. The J segment lost 8 bases and the V segment lost 5 bases, leaving 9 bases of the junction unmatched. Per germline, CDR1 LNHDA and CDR2 SQIVND (reference sequence). The CDR3 spans 14 residues. CDR3 region: CASSPPGTGKGYTF. The CDR3 DNA reads TGTGCCAGTAGTCCCCCAGGGACAGGGAAAGGCTACACCTTC. Looking up the rest from reference TRBV19 and TRBJ1-2 gives the full variable domain: DGGITQSPKYLFRKEGQNVTLSCEQNLNHDAMYWYRQDPGQGLRLIYYSQIVNDFQKGDIAEGYSVSREKKESFPLTVTSAQKNPTAFYLCASSPPGTGKGYTFGSGTRLTVV.

CDR3 amino acids: CASSLARTGELFF. The CDR3 nucleotides are TGTGCCAGCAGCCTCGCAAGGACCGGGGAGCTGTTTTTT. The chain joins TRBV11-3 to TRBJ2-2; D not certain. The CDR3 spans 13 residues. V was trimmed by 5 bases and J by 5 bases, leaving 9 bases between them. Germline-derived CDR1 and CDR2 are SGHNT and YENEEA.

The V call is TRBV14, the J call TRBJ2-2; 10 positions agree with TRBD2. J was trimmed by 3 bases and V by 3 bases; bases with no gene match: 4. The CDR3 is made up of 16 amino acids. Germline loops: CDR1 SGHDN, CDR2 FVKESK. The CDR3 sequence: CASSHRTSGYTGELFF. CDR3 bases: TGTGCCAGCAGCCACCGGACTAGCGGTTACACCGGGGAGCTGTTTTTT. Full variable domain (rest looked up from reference TRBV14 and TRBJ2-2): EAGVTQFPSHSVIEKGQTVTLRCDPISGHDNLYWYRRVMGKEIKFLLHFVKESKQDESGMPNNRFLAERTGGTYSTLKVQPAELEDSGVYFCASSHRTSGYTGELFFGEGSRLTVL.

The rearrangement uses TRBV29-1 and TRBJ2-3; 12 nucleotides align to TRBD2. Per germline, CDR1 SQVTM and CDR2 ANQGSEA. This CDR3 is built from 16 residues. The J segment lost 0 bases and the V segment lost 7 bases, leaving 8 bases of the junction unmatched. The CDR3 protein is CSASSGRVSSTDTQYF. CDR3 in DNA: TGCAGCGCTTCTAGCGGGAGGGTTTCTAGCACAGATACGCAGTATTTT.

This chain links TRBV3-1 (or the pseudogene TRBV3-2) with TRBJ1-1; D unclear. Germline CDR1 LGHDT, CDR2 YNNKEL (reference sequence). CDR3 size: 14 residues. Trimming left V 5 bases short and J 0 bases short, with 10 bases between. The CDR3 region has the DNA TGTGCCAGCAGCACCAGGATTTTGAACACTGAAGCTTTCTTT. The encoded protein is CASSTRILNTEAFF.

The rearrangement uses TRBV5-1 and TRBJ1-1, with unresolved D. This CDR3 has 17 residues. Trimming shortened V by 1 base and J by 0 bases, and 16 bases separated the two germline ends. The germline CDR1 and CDR2 sequences are SGHRS and YFSETQ. The CDR3 coding sequence is TGCGCCAGCAGCTTGCGGACGGCCGATTACATGAACACTGAAGCTTTCTTT. Protein: CASSLRTADYMNTEAFF. Filled out from reference TRBV5-1 and TRBJ1-1, the complete variable domain reads KAGVTQTPRYLIKTRGQQVTLSCSPISGHRSVSWYQQTPGQGLQFLFEYFSETQRNKGNFPGRFSGRQFSNSRSEMNVSTLELGDSALYLCASSLRTADYMNTEAFFGQGTRLTVV.

V gene TRBV19 combines with J gene TRBJ1-5; D gene unclear. V was clipped by 7 bases and J by 3 bases, with 19 bases between them. In germline, CDR1 is LNHDA, CDR2 SQIVND (reference sequence). This CDR3 is 16 amino acids long. The CDR3: CASNNPRFPHNQPQHF. Written as DNA, the CDR3 is TGTGCCAGTAACAACCCCCGGTTCCCCCACAATCAGCCCCAGCATTTT. The full variable domain, in which reference TRBV19 and TRBJ1-5 provide the parts outside the CDR3, is DGGITQSPKYLFRKEGQNVTLSCEQNLNHDAMYWYRQDPGQGLRLIYYSQIVNDFQKGDIAEGYSVSREKKESFPLTVTSAQKNPTAFYLCASNNPRFPHNQPQHFGDGTRLSIL.

The chain is built from TRBV13 and TRBJ2-1; 9 positions agree with TRBD1. The germline gives CDR1 PRHDT, CDR2 FYEKMQ (reference sequence). This CDR3 is 15 amino acids long. After removal of 6 bases from V and 9 bases from J, the junction contained 12 bases not matched to a gene. CDR3 bases: TGTGCCAGCAGATATACAGGGGGCCTCGGGATTGAGCAGTTCTTC. Its protein product is CASRYTGGLGIEQFF.

The chain carries TRBV19 and TRBJ1-5; 7 bases line up with TRBD1. Germline CDR1 LNHDA, CDR2 SQIVND (reference sequence). V trimming: 4 bases; J trimming: 1 base; junction bases outside the gene matches: 4. The CDR3 totals 15 residues. The DNA of the CDR3 is TGTGCCAGTAGTACCGGGACAGCCAGCAATCAGCCCCAGCATTTT. As protein: CASSTGTASNQPQHF.

This chain uses TRBV5-1 with TRBJ1-1; 7 nucleotides match TRBD1. V trimming: 3 bases; J trimming: 4 bases; junction bases outside the gene matches: 6. The CDR3 length is 14 residues. Germline CDR1 is SGHRS and CDR2 is YFSETQ. The CDR3 DNA is TGCGCCAGCAGCTCAAGGGGGCAGGGCACTGAAGCTTTCTTT. It encodes CASSSRGQGTEAFF.

CDR3 bases: TGTGCCAGCACCAACGGGGTCAGCAAAGCTTTCTTT. Protein: CASTNGVSKAFF. This chain uses TRBV6-5 with TRBJ1-1; D gene uncertain. Germline CDR1 reads MNHEY; CDR2 reads SVGAGI. The V end lost 7 bases, the J end lost 9 bases, and 15 bases lay between the germline ends. The CDR3 is 12 amino acids.

J is TRBJ1-2 and V is TRBV19; TRBD1 is a possible D gene (6 bases). V lost 5 bases, J lost 3 bases, and 16 bases lay in between. The CDR3 is 15 amino acids. Germline CDR1 is LNHDA and CDR2 is SQIVND (reference sequence). CDR3 bases: TGTGCCAGTAGTCCAGCCCCAGGGGCCCACTATGGCTACACCTTC. Its protein is CASSPAPGAHYGYTF. Full variable domain (missing parts from reference TRBV19 and TRBJ1-2): DGGITQSPKYLFRKEGQNVTLSCEQNLNHDAMYWYRQDPGQGLRLIYYSQIVNDFQKGDIAEGYSVSREKKESFPLTVTSAQKNPTAFYLCASSPAPGAHYGYTFGSGTRLTVV.

The J gene is TRBJ2-7, the V gene TRBV6-5, with 13 bases that match TRBD2. The junction had 2 bases not matched to a gene; V was cut back by 4 bases and J by 5 bases. Germline CDR1 and CDR2: MNHEY and SVGAGI. The CDR3 runs 14 residues. The CDR3 here is CASSWTSGSHEQYF. The CDR3 bases are TGTGCCAGCAGTTGGACTAGCGGGAGTCACGAGCAGTACTTC.

The rearrangement uses TRBV7-9 and TRBJ2-7; 8 nucleotides match TRBD2. The junction had 12 bases not matched to a gene; V was cut back by 5 bases and J by 12 bases. The CDR3 loop spans 13 amino acids. CDR1 and CDR2 from the germline V gene are SEHNR and FQNEAQ (reference sequence). The CDR3 DNA sequence: TGTGCCAGCAGCCCCGGTCCGATAGCGGGAATGTACTTC. This encodes CASSPGPIAGMYF.

The chain links TRBV7-2 to TRBJ2-7, with a tentative D call TRBD2 (5 bases). In germline, CDR1 is SGHTA, CDR2 FQGNSA. The CDR3 is made up of 13 amino acids. V was clipped by 5 bases and J by 0 bases, with 8 bases between them. The CDR3 loop is CASSTRFSYEQYF. The DNA for the CDR3 is TGTGCCAGCAGCACTAGGTTCTCCTACGAGCAGTACTTC.

The chain uses TRBV6-5 and TRBJ1-2; D may be TRBD1 (6 bases). The germline V gene has CDR1 MNHEY and CDR2 SVGAGI. Between the trimmed V and J ends, which lost 0 bases and 4 bases, there was a span of 12 bases. CDR3 size: 15 residues. CDR3 sequence reads: CASSYSGGLSYGYTF. The CDR3 DNA reads TGTGCCAGCAGTTACTCAGGGGGACTGAGCTATGGCTACACCTTC.

V usage is TRBV28 and J usage is TRBJ1-1; unclear D gene. V shed 5 bases and J shed 0 bases, with 10 bases lying between them. Germline values: CDR1 MDHEN, CDR2 SYDVKM. The CDR3 is made up of 14 amino acids. This chain's CDR3 is CASSNGRMNTEAFF. CDR3 coding DNA: TGTGCCAGCAGTAATGGACGGATGAACACTGAAGCTTTCTTT. Variable domain in full (rest from reference TRBV28 and TRBJ1-1): DVKVTQSSRYLVKRTGEKVFLECVQDMDHENMFWYRQDPGLGLRLIYFSYDVKMKEKGDIPEGYSVSREKKERFSLILESASTNQTSMYLCASSNGRMNTEAFFGQGTRLTVV.

This clone was counted only a few times. CDR3 in amino acids: CASSHRDPWNTEAFF. Written as DNA, the CDR3 is TGTGCCAGCAGCCATCGGGACCCTTGGAACACTGAAGCTTTCTTT. V usage is TRBV13 and J usage is TRBJ1-1; D perhaps matches TRBD1 (5 bases). The CDR3 runs 15 residues. Trimming shortened V by 5 bases and J by 1 base, and 14 bases separated the two germline ends. Germline V gene data show CDR1 as PRHDT and CDR2 as FYEKMQ (reference sequence).

This clone was observed a few times. This CDR3 reads CASSEFTTSGNYEQYF. The CDR3 DNA reads as TGTGCCAGCAGTGAATTCACGACTAGCGGGAATTACGAGCAGTACTTC. The chain carries TRBV25-1 and TRBJ2-7, with 11 bases lining up with TRBD2. V gave up 1 base and J gave up 4 bases; unmatched junction bases: 6. Germline loops: CDR1 MGHDK, CDR2 SYGVNS. The CDR3 is 16 amino acids.

The chain has TRBV7-9 and TRBJ1-2, with D possibly matching TRBD1 (5 bases). V was cut by 5 bases and J by 2 bases, with 12 bases left in between. Germline V gene data show CDR1 as SEHNR and CDR2 as FQNEAQ (reference sequence). The CDR3 spans 14 residues. The CDR3: CASSRGDGNYGYTF. DNA of the CDR3: TGTGCCAGCAGCCGGGGGGACGGGAACTATGGCTACACCTTC.

The V call is TRBV7-3, the J call TRBJ2-1, with a weak D call TRBD1 (5 bases). Trimming took off 4 bases at V and 7 bases at J, with 11 bases between the two ends. The germline V gene encodes CDR1 SGHTA and CDR2 FQGTGA. The CDR3 has 13 amino acids. CDR3 sequence reads: CASSSRTHNEQFF. The CDR3 region has the DNA TGTGCCAGCAGCTCAAGGACACATAATGAGCAGTTCTTC.

The rearrangement joins TRBV2 to TRBJ2-7; no clear D gene. Germline loops: CDR1 SNHLY, CDR2 FYNNEI. V lost 6 bases and J lost 3, with 6 bases in between. The CDR3 consists of 11 residues. This CDR3 reads CASSYNYEQYF. The DNA of the CDR3 is TGTGCCAGCAGCTATAACTACGAGCAGTACTTC.

This clone has a single count. The chain links TRBV4-2 to TRBJ2-6; 10 bases fit TRBD1. V shed 3 bases, J shed 0 bases, and the junction held 8 bases outside the gene matches. Germline CDR1 reads LGHNA; CDR2 reads YNFKEQ. The length of the CDR3 is 19 residues. In nucleotides, the CDR3 is TGTGCCAGCAGCCACCTCTTGGGACAGGGGAGCTCTGGGGCCAACGTCCTGACTTTC. Translated, it gives CASSHLLGQGSSGANVLTF.

The chain carries TRBV19 and TRBJ2-2; no clear D. This CDR3 is 15 amino acids long. The V gene lost 3 bases and the J gene lost 2 bases, with 10 bases spanning the gap. CDR1 is LNHDA and CDR2 is SQIVND in the germline V gene (reference sequence). CDR3 in DNA: TGTGCCAGTAGTATCCCAAGCTCTAACACCGGGGAGCTGTTTTTT. It specifies CASSIPSSNTGELFF.

This chain uses TRBV10-3 with TRBJ2-7; 14 positions agree with TRBD2. The V and J ends lost 6 bases and 5 bases, in that order; junction bases with no gene match: 3. Germline V gene data show CDR1 as ENHRY and CDR2 as SYGVKD. This CDR3 spans 14 amino acids. In nucleotides, the CDR3 is TGTGCCATCAGGCAGGGACTAGCGGGAGACGAGCAGTACTTC. This gives the protein CAIRQGLAGDEQYF.